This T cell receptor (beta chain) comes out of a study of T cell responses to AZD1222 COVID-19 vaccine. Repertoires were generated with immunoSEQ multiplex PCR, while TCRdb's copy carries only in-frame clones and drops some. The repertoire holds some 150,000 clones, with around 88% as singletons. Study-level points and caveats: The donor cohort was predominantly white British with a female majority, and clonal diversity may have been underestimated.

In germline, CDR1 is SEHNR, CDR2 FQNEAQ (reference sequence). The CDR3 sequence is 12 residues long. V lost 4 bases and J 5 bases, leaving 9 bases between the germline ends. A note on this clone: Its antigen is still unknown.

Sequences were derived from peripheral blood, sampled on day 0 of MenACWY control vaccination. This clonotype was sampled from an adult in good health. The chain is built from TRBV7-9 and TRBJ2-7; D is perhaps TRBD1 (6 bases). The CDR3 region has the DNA TGTGCCAGCAGCTACAGGGTCCACGAGCAGTACTTC. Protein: CASSYRVHEQYF.